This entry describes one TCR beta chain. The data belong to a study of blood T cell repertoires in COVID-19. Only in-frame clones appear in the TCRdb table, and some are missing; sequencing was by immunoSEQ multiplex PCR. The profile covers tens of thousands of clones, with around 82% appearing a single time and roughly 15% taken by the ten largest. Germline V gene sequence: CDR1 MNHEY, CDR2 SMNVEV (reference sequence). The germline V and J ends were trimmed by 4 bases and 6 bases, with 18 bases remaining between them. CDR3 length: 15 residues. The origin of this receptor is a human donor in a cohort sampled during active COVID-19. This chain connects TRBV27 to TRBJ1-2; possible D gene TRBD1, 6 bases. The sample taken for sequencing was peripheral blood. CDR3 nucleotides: TGTGCCAGCAGTTCCCTACAGGGATCTCTGAATGGCTACACCTTC. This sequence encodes CASSSLQGSLNGYTF.